This T cell receptor (beta chain) was sequenced for a study of T-cell memory formation after mild COVID-19. The study, taken as a whole, reports: Contracting CD4+ clones were located mainly in CM and EM, and CD8+ clones in EMRA. CD4/CD8 balance characterized clones contracting day 15 to 85, and CD4+ skew characterized later expanders.

There are a few counts of this clonotype. Its specificity is not known. The germline CDR1 and CDR2 sequences are SGHTA and FQGNSA. V lost 5 bases and J lost 12; bases outside the gene matches: 4. The CDR3 totals 13 residues. TCRdb redid the calling of the 5' RACE reads with MiXCR, one entry per CDR3 protein. The sample lists fewer than 650,000 distinct CDR3 sequences; about 20% were seen once. The V gene is TRBV7-2, the J gene TRBJ2-1; 13 bases map to TRBD2. The specimen was PBMCs or a T cell subset sorted from them (not recorded which). This receptor was obtained from an adult woman who had mild COVID-19 (a few samples of this study predate the infection). Cell type and time point are not known. CDR3 bases: TGTGCCAGCAGCACGGGACTAGCGGGATGGCAGTTCTTC. Its translation is CASSTGLAGWQFF.